This T cell receptor beta chain was retrieved from a study of cytomegalovirus exposure and HLA in healthy donors. Study-wide findings and caveats: Diagnosis of cytomegalovirus status made by the classifier reportedly showed high specificity and sensitivity. TCR sequences were mostly rare, though some public TCRs occurred in many donors.

The V end lost 8 bases, the J end lost 4 bases, and 12 bases lay between the germline ends. This CDR3 comprises 13 residues. CDR1 and CDR2 from the germline V gene are KGHSH and LQKENI. Concerning this clone itself: Its antigen is currently unknown.

Use of 60 Vbeta and 13 Jbeta primers characterized the PCR. Sequencing used immunoSEQ multiplex PCR; TCRdb keeps in-frame clones, though not all of them. The data hold about 160,000 clones, with approximately 80% observed a single time. The J gene is TRBJ1-5, the V gene TRBV18; unclear D gene. The sample consisted of PBMCs. The TCR originated in a woman in her thirties in good health and CMV-seronegative. In DNA form, the CDR3 reads TGTGCCAGCCCACTTGAGGGAAATCAGCCCCAGCATTTT. It codes for CASPLEGNQPQHF.